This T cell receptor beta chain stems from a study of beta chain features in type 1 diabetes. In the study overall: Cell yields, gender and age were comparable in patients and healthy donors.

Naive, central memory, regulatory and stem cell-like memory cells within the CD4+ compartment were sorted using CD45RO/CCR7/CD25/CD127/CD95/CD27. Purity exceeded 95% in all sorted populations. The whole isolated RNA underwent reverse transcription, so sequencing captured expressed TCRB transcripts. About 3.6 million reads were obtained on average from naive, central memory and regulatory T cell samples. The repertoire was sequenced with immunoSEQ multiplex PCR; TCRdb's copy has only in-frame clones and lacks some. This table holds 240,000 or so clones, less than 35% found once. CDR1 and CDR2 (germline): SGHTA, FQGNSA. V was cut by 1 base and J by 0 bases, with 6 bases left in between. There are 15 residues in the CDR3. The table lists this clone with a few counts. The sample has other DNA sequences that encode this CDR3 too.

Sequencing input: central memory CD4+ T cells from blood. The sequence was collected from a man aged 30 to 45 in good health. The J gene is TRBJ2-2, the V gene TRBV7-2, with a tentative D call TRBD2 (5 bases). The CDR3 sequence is CASSLGLPNTGELFF. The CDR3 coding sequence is TGTGCCAGCAGCTTAGGACTACCGAACACCGGGGAGCTGTTTTTT.